Sequencing of this T cell receptor (beta chain) was carried out in a study of blood T cells in healthy people across ages (dated by TCRdb to 2014 to 2015). Background on the whole study: In model experiments, roughly one uniquely barcoded TCR beta cDNA molecule per two T cells was captured by template switching. Using deep sequencing normalized with unique cDNA molecular identifiers, the study measured how TCR beta repertoire diversity changes with age. The donors were divided into four age groups: young (average approximately 17 years), middle-aged (over 35), aged (roughly 66) and long-lived (around 80). For two donors (one aged 18 to 30 and one aged 80 or older), the study analyzed two additional independent replicas of 1 million unique cDNA reads from the same blood draw.

The 40 or so donors, aged about 6 to 95 years, were systemically healthy Caucasian individuals from Russia. About 9.6 milliliters of peripheral blood were collected from each donor into EDTA-treated Vacutainer tubes. Ficoll-Paque density-gradient centrifugation was used to isolate PBMCs, with at least 6 million obtained per sample. Trizol reagent was used to extract total RNA from PBMCs, with at least 6 micrograms per sample. For every donor, flow cytometry on a PBMC aliquot measured the percentage of naive CD45RAhigh/CD27high T cells. Library method: 5' RACE. Sequencer: Illumina HiSeq 2500. A second roughly 6 to 12 cycle PCR used a sample-barcoded 5' primer and a J-beta primer mix. A unique molecular identifier was introduced onto each TCR beta cDNA molecule by a template-switch 5' adaptor carrying 12 random nucleotides. Each sample yielded at least 2.5 million CDR3-containing paired-end reads. First-strand cDNA was synthesized from all RNA with the Mint cDNA synthesis kit, primed by a TRBC-specific oligonucleotide. Following uracil-DNA glycosylase treatment, all cDNA underwent a first 18-cycle PCR with the universal primers M1SS and BC2_uni_R. As for the original processing: Normalization of each sample was performed by random selection of 1 million high-quality reads, each carrying a distinct molecular identifier. Instead of being binned into consensus sequences, reads that shared molecular identifiers were thrown out. CDR3 identification, clonotype clustering and error correction used MiTCR with a Q25 quality threshold and the strictest error-elimination algorithm. Lower-bound total TCR beta diversity was estimated with a nonparametric unseen species model using Euler transformation. TCRdb reprocessing: public reads trimmed at Q25 with fastp, clones called with MiXCR, in-frame beta chains kept. CDR3 protein duplicates are merged, each entry listing the most common genes and DNA. The V and J calls come from TCRdb's annotation, not from the publication. The sample contains some 850,000 distinct CDR3 sequences, around a quarter of them found a single time. The top ten constitute 3% of the sample.

A word on this clonotype: Its antigen is not yet known. No much larger clonotype is one base removed from it; base qualities were not supplied.

Based on the germline V gene (reference sequence), the CDR1 and CDR2 sequences are DFQATT and SNEGSKA. The CDR3, from cysteine to phenylalanine, totals 14 residues. Left in the record is the CDR3 DNA by itself, 42 bases read in frame from the first base. What the research found in general, with its limitations: Estimates of total diversity based on one million sequenced T cells were considered lower bounds and underestimates. The percentage of naive T cells measured by flow cytometry correlated strongly with observed TCR beta diversity. Compared with the aged group, the long-lived group had more naive CD4+ T cells, fewer expanded clones and increased TCR diversity, a pattern suggesting age selection. Observed TCR beta diversity per million T cells fell roughly linearly with age, and a significant reduction was already apparent by age around 40. Conclusive comparison of naive and antigen-experienced compartments was prevented by the profiling of bulk unsorted PBMCs. Because donor CMV infection status was unknown, age-related changes in expanded clonotypes were potentially confounded.

This sample also appeared in a second study, on T cells of mothers and their children. The second investigation adds: Donors were nine systemically healthy Caucasian individuals: three mothers and their six children. cDNA synthesis used all of the extracted RNA, with roughly 1.5 ug of RNA in each 15 ul reaction. In the second PCR, the M1S primer added sample barcodes and 2-4 random nucleotides. More than 8.5 million TCR beta CDR3 reads were obtained from each mother, and some 3.3 million reads were obtained from each child. TCR recombination output is similarly shaped by thymic selection in related and unrelated pairs, with a minor effect exerted by inherited differences. Related mother-child pairs always showed normalized repertoire overlap that was slightly higher than in unrelated mother-child pairs, though the difference was never significant. No persistent microchimeric T cell clones were found, with a detection sensitivity of roughly 92 clones per million clonotypes. To look for features that set related mother-child pairs apart from unrelated individuals, the researchers ran deep NGS to compare the TCR beta repertoires of mothers and children. On average, the children were around 11 +/- 4 years old, while the mothers were about 38 +/- 4 years old. Libraries were sequenced on Illumina HiSeq 2000 with 100+100 nt paired-end reads after adapter ligation with NEBNext reagents. To avoid cross-contamination, the mother libraries and the child libraries were prepared a month apart and sequenced in separate runs. For each donor, somewhere between about 500,000 and 2,000,000 distinct TCR beta clonotypes were identified. Naive TCR beta clonotypes were estimated from low-frequency clonotypes matched to each donor's FACS-determined naive share, without sorting.

Sequencing was performed on blood. This clonotype originated in a boy younger than 18 in good health. This sequence uses TRBV20-1 and TRBJ2-7; there is no confident call for the D gene. The J call could be wrong; TRBJ2-1 is a better fit for the DNA end. The nucleotides are TGCAGTGCTAGAGGGGGTACAACCTACAATGAGCAGTTCTTC. This gives the protein CSARGGTTYNEQFF.